This T cell receptor beta chain emerged from a study of cytomegalovirus exposure and HLA in healthy donors. Study observations and caveats: The study flagged about 160 TCR beta chains as cytomegalovirus-associated.

The CDR3 consists of 13 residues. V trimming: 4 bases; J trimming: 6 bases; junction bases outside the gene matches: 5. Germline CDR1 SGHTA, CDR2 FQGNSA. The 120-subject validation cohort, separate from the approximately 630-subject first cohort, included the donors. Here immunoSEQ multiplex PCR was the method, and the copy in TCRdb shows in-frame clones only, minus some. The data contain about 190,000 clones, more than 65% of them seen just once; the ten biggest clones take up roughly 2.8%. A note on this clone: Its antigen is still unknown.

This chain links TRBV7-2 with TRBJ2-7, with 8 positions matching TRBD1. The TCR comes from a woman younger than 30 in good health and CMV-seropositive. The sample comprised PBMCs. The CDR3 region is CASSSDRVGEQYF. The CDR3 coding sequence is TGTGCCAGCAGCTCGGACAGGGTTGGCGAGCAGTACTTC.